What follows are 17 T cell receptor beta chains derived from one specimen sequenced in a study of blood T cell repertoires in COVID-19 (dated by TCRdb to between 2020 and 2021). Receptor amplification or capture employed the immunoSEQ multiplex PCR assay. TCRdb retrieved this table from immuneACCESS and kept in-frame rearrangements only. Not all clones are present; in checked studies, unresolved V genes account for under half, and no reason is known for the remainder. The sample table records roughly 200,000 clones; roughly 84% of these occur just once. The ten top clones hold 8% to 11% of the sample. Sequencing used peripheral blood. These receptors originate from a woman aged 80 or older with COVID-19, enrolled during active disease.

This chain links TRBV19 with TRBJ1-2; D is unclear. Per germline, CDR1 LNHDA and CDR2 SQIVND (reference sequence). The CDR3 totals 14 residues. The V end was cut by 1 base, the J end by 2 bases, with 8 bases between. The CDR3 sequence: CASSIVRSNYGYTF. CDR3 bases: TGTGCCAGTAGTATAGTAAGGAGCAACTATGGCTACACCTTC.

The J gene is TRBJ2-3, the V gene TRBV3-1 (or the pseudogene TRBV3-2), with 7 bases fitting TRBD1. V was clipped by 2 bases and J by 4 bases; unmatched bases: 6. The V gene's germline CDR1 is LGHDT and CDR2 YNNKEL (reference sequence). This CDR3 spans 15 amino acids. Written as DNA, the CDR3 is TGTGCCAGCAGCCAATACGACAGGGCGTCAGATACGCAGTATTTT. This translates into CASSQYDRASDTQYF.

The J gene is TRBJ1-2, the V gene TRBV28, with D unclear. Trimming shortened V by 2 bases and J by 0 bases, and 7 bases separated the two germline ends. The CDR3 has 14 amino acids. Germline V gene sequence: CDR1 MDHEN, CDR2 SYDVKM. This chain's CDR3 is CASSLVQTNYGYTF. As DNA, the CDR3 is TGTGCCAGCAGTTTAGTTCAGACTAACTATGGCTACACCTTC.

This clone appeared a few times. The genes are TRBV20-1 and TRBJ2-7; D is ambiguous. The CDR3 is made up of 11 amino acids. The V gene lost 3 bases and the J gene lost 2 bases, with 5 bases spanning the gap. Germline assignment: CDR1 DFQATT and CDR2 SNEGSKA (reference sequence). CDR3 sequence: CSARGPYEQYF. The CDR3 DNA reads as TGCAGTGCTAGGGGCCCCTACGAGCAGTACTTC.

V and J are TRBV6-1 and TRBJ1-6; D is unresolved. CDR1 is MNHNS, CDR2 SASEGT, per germline. The CDR3 contains 13 residues. The V gene lost 3 bases and the J gene lost 7 bases, with 7 bases spanning the gap. The CDR3 protein is CASSEVENSPLHF. The CDR3 nucleotides are TGTGCCAGCAGTGAGGTCGAGAATTCACCCCTCCACTTT.

In this sample, this clone turned up once. The chain uses TRBV15 and TRBJ2-3; 7 bases are a match to TRBD1. The CDR3 spans 14 residues. J gave up 2 bases and V 11 bases, and 10 bases lay outside the gene matches. Germline assignment: CDR1 LNHNV and CDR2 YYDKDF (reference sequence). The CDR3 region has the DNA TGTGCCCGCGGCGGACAGGACAACACAGATACGCAGTATTTT. Its translation is CARGGQDNTDTQYF.

This clone was seen a single time. The rearrangement joins TRBV28 to TRBJ1-2; a weak D match, TRBD1 (6 bases). This CDR3 has 15 residues. The germline V and J ends were trimmed by 6 bases and 2 bases, with 16 bases remaining between them. Germline assignment: CDR1 MDHEN and CDR2 SYDVKM. The CDR3 nucleotides are TGTGCCAGCAGCCTCGGCTTACAGGGAAACTATGGCTACACCTTC. This translates into CASSLGLQGNYGYTF.

This chain connects TRBV27 to TRBJ1-2, with 8 bases that match TRBD1. CDR1 is MNHEY and CDR2 is SMNVEV in the germline V gene (reference sequence). With 6 bases clipped from V and 3 bases from J, the junction kept 9 bases outside the gene matches. The CDR3 has 15 residues. The CDR3 sequence is CASSPQGAPYYGYTF. DNA of the CDR3: TGTGCCAGCAGCCCTCAGGGGGCCCCTTACTATGGCTACACCTTC.

For the CDR3, the DNA is TGTGCCAGCGGACAGGGCCAAAACAATGAGCAGTTCTTC. This sequence encodes CASGQGQNNEQFF. V is TRBV18 and J is TRBJ2-1, with 8 bases fitting TRBD1. CDR3 size: 13 residues. V lost 8 bases and J lost 5; bases outside the gene matches: 5. From germline, CDR1 is KGHSH and CDR2 LQKENI. Together with reference TRBV18 and TRBJ2-1, the CDR3 gives the full variable domain: NAGVMQNPRHLVRRRGQEARLRCSPMKGHSHVYWYRQLPEEGLKFMVYLQKENIIDESGMPKERFSAEFPKEGPSILRIQQVVRGDSAAYFCASGQGQNNEQFFGPGTRLTVL.

The J gene is TRBJ1-2, the V gene TRBV29-1; 7 nucleotides match TRBD1. The germline gives CDR1 SQVTM, CDR2 ANQGSEA. The V and J ends lost 3 bases and 7 bases, in that order; junction bases with no gene match: 8. CDR3 length equals 13 residues. CDR3 DNA: TGCAGCGTTGATCTTGACAGGGAGAGTGGCTACACCTTC. Translating gives CSVDLDRESGYTF.

Written as DNA, the CDR3 is TGCGCCAGCAGCCAAATCTGGGCTAGCGGGGGTGTATTCGTTACCACAGATACGCAGTATTTT. This gives the protein CASSQIWASGGVFVTTDTQYF. V gene TRBV4-1 combines with J gene TRBJ2-3; 10 positions match TRBD2. Germline V CDR1 and CDR2: MGHRA, YSYEKL. The J segment lost 2 bases and the V segment lost 2 bases, leaving 19 bases of the junction unmatched. CDR3 length: 21 residues.

This chain connects TRBV27 to TRBJ2-5; 10 nucleotides match TRBD1. Germline values: CDR1 MNHEY, CDR2 SMNVEV (reference sequence). The J segment lost 6 bases and the V segment lost 6 bases, leaving 10 bases of the junction unmatched. The CDR3 is made up of 15 amino acids. The CDR3 nucleotides are TGTGCCAGCAGCCTAATCCGGGACAGGGGCCAGACCCAGTACTTC. Translating gives CASSLIRDRGQTQYF.

The chain is built from TRBV9 and TRBJ1-5; D call uncertain. The CDR3 is 13 residues long. Germline CDR1 is SGDLS and CDR2 is YYNGEE. Trimming removed 2 bases at V and 9 bases at J, with 12 bases between. Here the CDR3 DNA reads TGTGCCAGCAGCGTCGGGTCCGGGTCGCCCCAGCATTTT. Amino acids: CASSVGSGSPQHF. Supplemented by reference TRBV9 and TRBJ1-5, the full variable domain reads DSGVTQTPKHLITATGQRVTLRCSPRSGDLSVYWYQQSLDQGLQFLIQYYNGEERAKGNILERFSAQQFPDLHSELNLSSLELGDSALYFCASSVGSGSPQHFGDGTRLSIL.

This clone was detected only once. The chain has TRBV5-1 and TRBJ2-2, with 7 nucleotides matching TRBD1. The CDR3 totals 15 residues. Losses at the gene ends were 0 bases for V and 1 base for J; bases not matched to a gene: 0. Germline V gene lookup returns CDR1 SGHRS and CDR2 YFSETQ. In DNA, the CDR3 is TGCGCCAGCAGCTTGGGGACAGGGAACACCGGGGAGCTGTTTTTT. Its translation: CASSLGTGNTGELFF.

This clone has a single count. The chain recombines TRBV4-2 with TRBJ2-5; the match to TRBD2 covers 12 bases. J lost 0 bases, V lost 0 bases, and 8 bases had no gene match. The CDR3 extends over 19 amino acids. Germline V gene lookup returns CDR1 LGHNA and CDR2 YNFKEQ. In DNA form, the CDR3 reads TGTGCCAGCAGCCAAGATGCAGGACTAGCGGGGCTGTACCAAGAGACCCAGTACTTC. Encoded protein: CASSQDAGLAGLYQETQYF.

In its sample, this clone was seen a few times. V is TRBV4-2 and J is TRBJ2-1; 9 bases agree with TRBD2. With 4 bases clipped from V and 2 bases from J, the junction kept 9 bases outside the gene matches. Germline-derived CDR1 and CDR2 are LGHNA and YNFKEQ. There are 17 residues in the CDR3. This CDR3 reads CASSPFNSGGTYNEQFF. The CDR3 region has the DNA TGTGCCAGCAGCCCATTCAATAGCGGGGGTACCTACAATGAGCAGTTCTTC.

The rearrangement links TRBV11-2 to TRBJ1-2; TRBD1 aligns across 7 bases. Germline trimming cut 1 base from V and 6 bases from J; bases unmatched to any gene: 5. The CDR3 consists of 14 residues. CDR1 is SGHAT, CDR2 FQNNGV, per germline. As DNA, the CDR3 is TGTGCCAGCAGCTTAGGGGCAGGGGGGAATGGCTACACCTTC. Its translation: CASSLGAGGNGYTF.